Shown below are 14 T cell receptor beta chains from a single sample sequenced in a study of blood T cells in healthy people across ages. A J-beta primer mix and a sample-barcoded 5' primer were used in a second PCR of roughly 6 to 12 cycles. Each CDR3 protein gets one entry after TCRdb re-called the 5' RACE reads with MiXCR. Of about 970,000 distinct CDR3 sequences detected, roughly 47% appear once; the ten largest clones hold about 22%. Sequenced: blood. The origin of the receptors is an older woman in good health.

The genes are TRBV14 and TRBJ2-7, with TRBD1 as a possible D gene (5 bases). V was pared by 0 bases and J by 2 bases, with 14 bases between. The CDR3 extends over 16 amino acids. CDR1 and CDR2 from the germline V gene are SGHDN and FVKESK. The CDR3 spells CASSQDRGAWAYEQYF. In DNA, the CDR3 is TGTGCCAGCAGCCAAGATCGTGGGGCGTGGGCCTACGAGCAGTACTTC.

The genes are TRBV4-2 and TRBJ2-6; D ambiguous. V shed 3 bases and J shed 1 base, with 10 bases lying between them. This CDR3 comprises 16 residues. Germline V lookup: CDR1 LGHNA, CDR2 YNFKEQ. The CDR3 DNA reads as TGTGCCAGCAGCCACCAAGAGCTATCTGGGGCCAACGTCCTGACTTTC. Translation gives CASSHQELSGANVLTF.

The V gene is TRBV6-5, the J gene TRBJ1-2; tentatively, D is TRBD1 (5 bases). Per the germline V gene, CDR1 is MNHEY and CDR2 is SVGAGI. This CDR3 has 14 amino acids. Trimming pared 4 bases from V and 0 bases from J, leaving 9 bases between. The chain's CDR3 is CASSWGRPNYGYTF. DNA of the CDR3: TGTGCCAGCAGTTGGGGGAGGCCTAACTATGGCTACACCTTC.

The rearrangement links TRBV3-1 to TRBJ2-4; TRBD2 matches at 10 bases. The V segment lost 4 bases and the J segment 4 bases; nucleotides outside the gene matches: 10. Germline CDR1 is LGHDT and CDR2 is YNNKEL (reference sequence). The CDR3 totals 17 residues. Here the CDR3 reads CASSLPLAGEGKNIQYF. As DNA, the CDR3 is TGTGCCAGCAGCCTTCCCCTAGCGGGAGAAGGGAAAAACATTCAGTACTTC.

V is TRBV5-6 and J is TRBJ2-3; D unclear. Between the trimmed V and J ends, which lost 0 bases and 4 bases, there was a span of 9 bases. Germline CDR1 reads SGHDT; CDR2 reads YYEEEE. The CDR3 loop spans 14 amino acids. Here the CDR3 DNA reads TGTGCCAGCAGCTTGGTCCGGCCCCCAGATACGCAGTATTTT. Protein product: CASSLVRPPDTQYF.

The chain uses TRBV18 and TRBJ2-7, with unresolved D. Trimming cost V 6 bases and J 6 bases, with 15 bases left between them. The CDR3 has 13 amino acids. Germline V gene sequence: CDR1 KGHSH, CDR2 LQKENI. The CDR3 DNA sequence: TGTGCCAGCTCCCCCGGTGTGGGGATCGAGCAGTACTTC. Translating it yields CASSPGVGIEQYF.

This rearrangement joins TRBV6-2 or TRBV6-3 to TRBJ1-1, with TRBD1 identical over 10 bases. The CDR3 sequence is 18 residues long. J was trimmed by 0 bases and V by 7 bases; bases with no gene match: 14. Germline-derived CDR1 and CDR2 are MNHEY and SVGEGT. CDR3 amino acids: CASIGGRQGAWMNTEAFF. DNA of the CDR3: TGTGCCAGCATCGGGGGTAGACAGGGGGCTTGGATGAACACTGAAGCTTTCTTT.

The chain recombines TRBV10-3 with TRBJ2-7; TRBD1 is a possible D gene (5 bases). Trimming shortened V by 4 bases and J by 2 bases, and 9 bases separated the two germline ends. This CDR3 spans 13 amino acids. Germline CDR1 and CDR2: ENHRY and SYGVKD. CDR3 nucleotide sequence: TGTGCCATCAGTGGGGGCACTACCTACGAGCAGTACTTC. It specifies CAISGGTTYEQYF.

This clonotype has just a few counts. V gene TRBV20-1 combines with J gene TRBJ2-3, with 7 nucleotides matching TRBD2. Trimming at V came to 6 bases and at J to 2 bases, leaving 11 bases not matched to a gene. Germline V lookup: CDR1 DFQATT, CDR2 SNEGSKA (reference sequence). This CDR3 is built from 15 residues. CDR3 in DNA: TGCAGTGCAAAGACTAGCACCAAGGTCACAGATACGCAGTATTTT. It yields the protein CSAKTSTKVTDTQYF.

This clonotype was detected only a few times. This chain's CDR3 is CATSDGKRFNYGYTF. For the CDR3, the DNA is TGTGCCACCAGTGATGGGAAGAGGTTTAACTATGGCTACACCTTC. The chain has TRBV24-1 and TRBJ1-2; D gene ambiguous. The CDR3 spans 15 residues. The germline V gene has CDR1 KGHDR and CDR2 SFDVKD. The ends were cut back, 3 bases at V and 1 base at J, with 11 bases in the middle.

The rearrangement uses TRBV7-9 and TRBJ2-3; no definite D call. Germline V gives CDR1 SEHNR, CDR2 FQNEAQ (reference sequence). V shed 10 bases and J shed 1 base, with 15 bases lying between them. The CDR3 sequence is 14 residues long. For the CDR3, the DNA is TGTGCCATCACGAAACGACCCGGCACAGATACGCAGTATTTT. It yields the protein CAITKRPGTDTQYF.

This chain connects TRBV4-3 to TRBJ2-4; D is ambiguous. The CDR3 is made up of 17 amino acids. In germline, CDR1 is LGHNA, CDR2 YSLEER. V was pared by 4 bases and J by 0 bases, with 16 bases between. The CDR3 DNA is TGCGCCAGCAGCCCGACATTTTCCAGCGTAGCCAAAAACATTCAGTACTTC. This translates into CASSPTFSSVAKNIQYF.

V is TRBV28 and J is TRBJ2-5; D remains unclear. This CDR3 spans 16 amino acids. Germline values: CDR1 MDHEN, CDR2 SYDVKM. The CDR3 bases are TGTTCCCAATACTTTCACCCGCCCGGTTGGGTTGAGACCCAGTACTTC. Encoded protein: CSQYFHPPGWVETQYF.

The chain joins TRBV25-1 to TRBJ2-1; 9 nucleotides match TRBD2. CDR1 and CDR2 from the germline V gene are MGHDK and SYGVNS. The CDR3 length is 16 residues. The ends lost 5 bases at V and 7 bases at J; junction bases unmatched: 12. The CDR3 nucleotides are TGTGCCAGCAGTAATTTGGCTAGCGGGATACGGAATGAGCAGTTCTTC. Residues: CASSNLASGIRNEQFF.